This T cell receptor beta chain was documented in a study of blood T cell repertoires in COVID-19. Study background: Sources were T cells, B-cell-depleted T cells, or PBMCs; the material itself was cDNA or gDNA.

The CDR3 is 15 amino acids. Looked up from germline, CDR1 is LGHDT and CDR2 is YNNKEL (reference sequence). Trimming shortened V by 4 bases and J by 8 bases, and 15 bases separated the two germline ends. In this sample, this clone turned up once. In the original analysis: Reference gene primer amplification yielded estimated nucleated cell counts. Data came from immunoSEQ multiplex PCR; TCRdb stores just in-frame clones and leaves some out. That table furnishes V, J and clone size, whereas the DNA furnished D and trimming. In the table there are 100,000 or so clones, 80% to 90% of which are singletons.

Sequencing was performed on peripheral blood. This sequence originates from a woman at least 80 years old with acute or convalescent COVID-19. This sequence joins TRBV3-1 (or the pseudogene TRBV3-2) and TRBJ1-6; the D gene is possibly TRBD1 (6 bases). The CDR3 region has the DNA TGTGCCAGCAGCCTAAGCGGGGGCTCCGATTCACCCCTCCACTTT. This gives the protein CASSLSGGSDSPLHF.